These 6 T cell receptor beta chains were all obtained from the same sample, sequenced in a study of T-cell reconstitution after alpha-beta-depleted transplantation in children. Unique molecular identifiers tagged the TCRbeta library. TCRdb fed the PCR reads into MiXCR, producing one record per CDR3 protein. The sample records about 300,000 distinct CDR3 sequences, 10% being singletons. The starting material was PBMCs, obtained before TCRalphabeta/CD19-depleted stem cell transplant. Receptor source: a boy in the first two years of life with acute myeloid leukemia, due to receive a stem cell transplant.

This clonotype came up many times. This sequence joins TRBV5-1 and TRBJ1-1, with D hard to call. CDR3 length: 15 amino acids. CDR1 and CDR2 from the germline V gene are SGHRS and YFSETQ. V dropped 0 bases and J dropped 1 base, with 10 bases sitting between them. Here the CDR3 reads CASSLVDPRNTEAFF. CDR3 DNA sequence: TGCGCCAGCAGCTTGGTTGACCCACGGAACACTGAAGCTTTCTTT. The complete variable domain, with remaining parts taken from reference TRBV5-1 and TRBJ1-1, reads KAGVTQTPRYLIKTRGQQVTLSCSPISGHRSVSWYQQTPGQGLQFLFEYFSETQRNKGNFPGRFSGRQFSNSRSEMNVSTLELGDSALYLCASSLVDPRNTEAFFGQGTRLTVV.

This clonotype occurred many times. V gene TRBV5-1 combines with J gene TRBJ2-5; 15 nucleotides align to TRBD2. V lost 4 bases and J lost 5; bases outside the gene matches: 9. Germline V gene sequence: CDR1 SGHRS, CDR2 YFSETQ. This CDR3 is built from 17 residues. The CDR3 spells CASSQLGLAGGRETQYF. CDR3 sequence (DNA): TGCGCCAGCAGCCAACTTGGACTAGCGGGAGGGCGGGAGACCCAGTACTTC.

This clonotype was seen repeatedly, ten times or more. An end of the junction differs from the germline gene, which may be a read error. As DNA, the CDR3 is TGTGCCAGCAGCTTATCGGTGAGGGGTCCTTGCCATAGACCCTTC. This translates into CASSLSVRGPCHRPF. This chain joins TRBV7-3 and TRBJ2-7; TRBD1 or TRBD2 may be the D gene (5 bases each). CDR3 length: 15 residues. Per germline, CDR1 SGHTA and CDR2 FQGTGA.

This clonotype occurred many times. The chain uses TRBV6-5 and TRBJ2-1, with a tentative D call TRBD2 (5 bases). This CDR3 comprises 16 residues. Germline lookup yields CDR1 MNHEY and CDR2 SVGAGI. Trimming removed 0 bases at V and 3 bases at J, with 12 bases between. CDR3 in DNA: TGTGCCAGCAGTTACTCGATCAGCGGCAGCTACAATGAGCAGTTCTTC. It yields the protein CASSYSISGSYNEQFF.

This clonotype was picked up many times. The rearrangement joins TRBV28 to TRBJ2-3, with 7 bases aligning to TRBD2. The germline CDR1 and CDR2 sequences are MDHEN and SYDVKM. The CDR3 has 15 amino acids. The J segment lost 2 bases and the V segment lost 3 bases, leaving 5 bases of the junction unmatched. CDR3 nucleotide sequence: TGTGCCAGCAGTTTGACTAGCTGGGTCACAGATACGCAGTATTTT. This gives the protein CASSLTSWVTDTQYF.

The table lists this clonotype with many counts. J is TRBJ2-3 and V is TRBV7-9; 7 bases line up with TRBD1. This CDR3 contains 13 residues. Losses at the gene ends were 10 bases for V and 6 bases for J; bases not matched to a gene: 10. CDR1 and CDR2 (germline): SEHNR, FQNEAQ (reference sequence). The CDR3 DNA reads TGTGCCACCAGGACAGGCCGGAGCGATACGCAGTATTTT. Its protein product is CATRTGRSDTQYF.